These T cell receptor beta chains were read from a single sample in a study of OX40 agonist ivuxolimab in advanced cancers. Method: immunoSEQ multiplex PCR; TCRdb's copy keeps in-frame clones and lacks some. The sample shows about 45,000 clones, about 89% of them seen only once. Sequenced here: CD4+ or CD8+ T cells sorted from blood, sampled in a trial of the OX40 agonist ivuxolimab. The receptor source for this set is an adult with an advanced solid tumor such as melanoma, head and neck, liver or kidney cancer. Both conserved end residues are part of each CDR3. D genes are given only for firm matches. Clone size is given for some rows only: seen once, a few or many times, or a class if the clone is expanded.

J	V	size	D	DNA	CDR3
TRBJ1-1	TRBV9	.	.	TGTGCCAGCAGCCCTAACATTCGAAACACTGAAGCTTTCTTT	CASSPNIRNTEAFF
TRBJ1-4	TRBV27	.	.	TGTGCCAGCAGTTACCAATCCCCGGGACAAGGTCCTATTCTCTTTTTT	CASSYQSPGQGPILFF
TRBJ2-7	TRBV29-1	.	.	TGCAGCGTTGAAATACACGAGCAGTACTTC	CSVEIHEQYF
TRBJ2-5	TRBV19	.	TRBD1	TGTGCCAGTAGTGTGTCCGGGACAGAAGAGACCCAGTACTTC	CASSVSGTEETQYF
TRBJ2-6	TRBV27	.	.	TGTGCCAGCAGGCCGGGGCCCTTCTACTCTGGGGCCAACGTCCTGACTTTC	CASRPGPFYSGANVLTF
TRBJ1-1	TRBV5-4	.	.	TGTGCCAGCAGAGAAGACAGCAACACTGAAGCTTTCTTT	CASREDSNTEAFF
TRBJ1-4	TRBV18	.	TRBD1	TGTGCCAGCTCACCGACAGGGGGAAATAATGAAAAACTGTTTTTT	CASSPTGGNNEKLFF
TRBJ1-1	TRBV6-5	large	.	TGTGCGGTGGATGAAGCTTTCTTT	CAVDEAFF
TRBJ1-2	TRBV19	.	.	TGTGCCAGTAGTATAGTAGCAGGGGACGGCTACACCTTC	CASSIVAGDGYTF
TRBJ1-2	TRBV6-5	.	.	TGTGCCAGCACCCTGACAGGAGGGGCTAACTATGGCTACACCTTC	CASTLTGGANYGYTF
TRBJ1-4	TRBV7-9	few	.	TGTGCCAGCAGCCTCCCAGCAGGGTGGGATGAAAAACTGTTTTTT	CASSLPAGWDEKLFF
TRBJ2-3	TRBV4-2	.	TRBD2	TGTGCCAGCAGCCGACCCATAGCGGGGGGAAGCACAGATACGCAGTATTTT	CASSRPIAGGSTDTQYF
TRBJ2-3	TRBV27	few	.	TGTGCCAGCAGTTTAACTAGTGGGGGTAGCACAGATACGCAGTATTTT	CASSLTSGGSTDTQYF
TRBJ1-2	TRBV6-6	.	TRBD1	TGTGCCAGCAGTTACTCTACGGGACAGAACTATGGCTACACCTTC	CASSYSTGQNYGYTF
TRBJ2-5	TRBV6-5	.	.	TGTGCCAGCAGTCCCATTTGGGGGGAGACCCAGTACTTC	CASSPIWGETQYF
TRBJ1-5	TRBV19	.	.	TGTGCCAGTAGTATGGGCAGGGGTGGTCAGCCCCAGCATTTT	CASSMGRGGQPQHF
TRBJ2-7	TRBV6-9	once	.	TGTGTCCCGGGGCACGAGCAGTACTTC	CVPGHEQYF
TRBJ1-2	TRBV5-6	.	.	TGTGCCAGCAGCTTAATCGGACAGACTAACTATGGCTACACCTTC	CASSLIGQTNYGYTF
TRBJ1-1	TRBV25-1	once	.	TGTGCCAGCACTTCCCTTAGGGGTACTGAAGCTTTCTTT	CASTSLRGTEAFF
TRBJ2-5	TRBV7-9	.	TRBD2	TGTGCCAGCAGCTCATTTAGCGGGCGGGAGACCCAGTACTTC	CASSSFSGRETQYF
TRBJ1-3	TRBV7-8	few	TRBD1	TGTGCCAGCAGCTCGTCTGACAGGGCTGCTGGAAACACCATATATTTT	CASSSSDRAAGNTIYF
TRBJ2-4	TRBV11-2	.	.	TGTGCCAGCAGCTTAAAGGGGGGTTTAAACATTCAGTACTTC	CASSLKGGLNIQYF
TRBJ2-7	TRBV2	.	.	TGTGCCAGCAGTGAACCGGGGGTGGGTGACGAGCAGTACTTC	CASSEPGVGDEQYF
TRBJ1-1	TRBV18	.	.	TGTGCCAGCTCACTCGGACAACTAGGGTGGACTGAAGCTTTCTTT	CASSLGQLGWTEAFF
TRBJ2-7	TRBV7-9	once	.	TGTGCCAGCAGCTTACTAGCCGGGGAGGCCTACGAGCAGTACTTC	CASSLLAGEAYEQYF
TRBJ1-6	TRBV4-1	.	.	TGCGCCAGCAGCCAAGTTGGGCACTTTAATTCACCCCTCCACTTT	CASSQVGHFNSPLHF
TRBJ2-3	TRBV13	few	TRBD2	TGTGCCAGCAGCCCCAGCGGGGGGGCAGCCACAGATACGCAGTATTTT	CASSPSGGAATDTQYF
TRBJ2-2	TRBV27	.	.	TGTGCCAGCAGTTACGCCCCCCCGGGGAGCACCGGGGAGCTGTTTTTT	CASSYAPPGSTGELFF
TRBJ2-3	TRBV19	.	.	TGTGCCAGTAGTATAGGAGGGGGGGCGGGAGATACGCAGTATTTT	CASSIGGGAGDTQYF
TRBJ2-2	TRBV4-3	few	.	TGCGCCAGCAGCCTCGACCTGAATCGGAACACCGGGGAGCTGTTTTTT	CASSLDLNRNTGELFF
TRBJ1-3	TRBV2	.	.	TGTGCCAGCAGTCAATTTATTAGGGACTCTGGAAACACCATATATTTT	CASSQFIRDSGNTIYF
TRBJ2-7	TRBV13	.	.	TGTGCCAGCAGCTTAGGAGGGTACGAGCAGTACTTC	CASSLGGYEQYF
TRBJ2-2	TRBV5-1	.	TRBD1	TGCGCCAGCAGCCCCGGTAGGGGGCTACAAGATTACACCGGGGAGCTGTTTTTT	CASSPGRGLQDYTGELFF
TRBJ2-3	TRBV7-2	.	TRBD1	TGTGCCGTCAGGGACAGGGGGCGCGGTGGGGTCACAGATACGCAGTATTTT	CAVRDRGRGGVTDTQYF
TRBJ2-1	TRBV5-4	.	TRBD1	TGTGCCAGCAGCGGCCCGGGACAGGGTATAGGTCATGAGCAGTTCTTC	CASSGPGQGIGHEQFF
TRBJ2-7	TRBV28	once	.	TGTGCCAGCAGTCTTAGGGAGGACGAGCAGTACTTC	CASSLREDEQYF
TRBJ2-1	TRBV9	.	.	TGTGCCAGCAGCGTAGGGGTAGCCCCCGGGTGGAATGAGCAGTTCTTC	CASSVGVAPGWNEQFF
TRBJ2-2	TRBV29-1	.	.	TGCAGCGTTGAAGATCGGCCCCCGGGAAGTATTACCGGGGAGCTGTTTTTT	CSVEDRPPGSITGELFF